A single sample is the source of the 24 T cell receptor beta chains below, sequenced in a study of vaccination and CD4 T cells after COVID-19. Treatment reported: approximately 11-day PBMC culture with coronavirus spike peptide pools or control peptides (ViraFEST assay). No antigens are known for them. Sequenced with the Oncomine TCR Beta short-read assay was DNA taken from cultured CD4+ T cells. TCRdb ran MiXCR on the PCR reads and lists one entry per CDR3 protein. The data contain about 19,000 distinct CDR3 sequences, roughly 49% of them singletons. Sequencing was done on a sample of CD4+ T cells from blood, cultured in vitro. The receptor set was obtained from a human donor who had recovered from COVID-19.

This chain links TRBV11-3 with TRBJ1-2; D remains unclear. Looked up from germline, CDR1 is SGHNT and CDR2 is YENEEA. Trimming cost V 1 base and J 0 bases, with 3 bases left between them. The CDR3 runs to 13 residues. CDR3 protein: CASSLGSNYGYTF. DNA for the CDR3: TGTGCCAGCAGCTTAGGGTCTAACTATGGCTACACCTTC.

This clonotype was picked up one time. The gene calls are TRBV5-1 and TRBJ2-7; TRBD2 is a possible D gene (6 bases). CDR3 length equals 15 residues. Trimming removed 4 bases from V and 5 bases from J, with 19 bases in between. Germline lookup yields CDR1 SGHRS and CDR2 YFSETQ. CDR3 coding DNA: TGCGCCAGCAGCACTGCGGGACGTACTTTGGACGAGCAGTACTTC. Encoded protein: CASSTAGRTLDEQYF.

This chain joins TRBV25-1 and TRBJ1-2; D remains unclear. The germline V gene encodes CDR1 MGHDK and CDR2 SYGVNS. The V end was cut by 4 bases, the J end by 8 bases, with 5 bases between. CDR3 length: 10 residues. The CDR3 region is CASSAGGYTF. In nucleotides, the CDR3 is TGTGCCAGCAGTGCGGGGGGCTACACCTTC.

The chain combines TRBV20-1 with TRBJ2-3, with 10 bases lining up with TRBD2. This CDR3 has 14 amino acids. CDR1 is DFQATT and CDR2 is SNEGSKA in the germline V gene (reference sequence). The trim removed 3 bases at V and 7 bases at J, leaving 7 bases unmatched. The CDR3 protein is CSASILAGANTQYF. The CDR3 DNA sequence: TGCAGTGCTAGTATTCTAGCGGGAGCAAATACGCAGTATTTT.

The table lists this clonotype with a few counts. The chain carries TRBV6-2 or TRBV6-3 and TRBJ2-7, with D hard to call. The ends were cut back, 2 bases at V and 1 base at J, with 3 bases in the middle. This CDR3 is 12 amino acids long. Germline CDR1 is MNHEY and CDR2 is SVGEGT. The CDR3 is CASSYRSYEQYF. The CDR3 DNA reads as TGTGCCAGCAGTTACCGTTCCTACGAGCAGTACTTC.

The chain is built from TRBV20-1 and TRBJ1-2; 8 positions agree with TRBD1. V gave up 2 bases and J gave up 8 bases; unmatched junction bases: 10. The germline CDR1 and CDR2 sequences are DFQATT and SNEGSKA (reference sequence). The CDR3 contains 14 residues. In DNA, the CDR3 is TGCAGTGCTAGAAGTTACAGGGGGTTGGAGGGCTACACCTTC. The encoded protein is CSARSYRGLEGYTF.

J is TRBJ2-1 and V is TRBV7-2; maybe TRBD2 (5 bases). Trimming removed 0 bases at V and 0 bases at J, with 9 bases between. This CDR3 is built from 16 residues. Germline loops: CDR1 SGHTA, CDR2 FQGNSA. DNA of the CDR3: TGTGCCAGCAGCTTAGCCGGGGATTCCTCCTACAATGAGCAGTTCTTC. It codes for CASSLAGDSSYNEQFF.

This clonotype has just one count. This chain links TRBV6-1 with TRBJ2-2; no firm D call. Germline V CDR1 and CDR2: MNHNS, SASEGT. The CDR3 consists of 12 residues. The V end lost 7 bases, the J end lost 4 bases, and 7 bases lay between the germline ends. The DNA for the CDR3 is TGTGCCAGCAAGAAGGTCACCGGGGAGCTGTTTTTT. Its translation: CASKKVTGELFF.

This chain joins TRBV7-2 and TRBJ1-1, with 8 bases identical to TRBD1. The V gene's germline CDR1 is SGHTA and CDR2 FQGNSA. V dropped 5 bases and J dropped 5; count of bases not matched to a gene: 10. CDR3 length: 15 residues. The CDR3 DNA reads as TGTGCCAGCAGCCCTTGGACAGGGAGAACAACTGAAGCTTTCTTT. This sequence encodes CASSPWTGRTTEAFF. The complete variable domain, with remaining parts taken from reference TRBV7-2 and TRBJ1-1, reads GAGVSQSPSNKVTEKGKDVELRCDPISGHTALYWYRQSLGQGLEFLIYFQGNSAPDKSGLPSDRFSAERTGGSVSTLTIQRTQQEDSAVYLCASSPWTGRTTEAFFGQGTRLTVV.

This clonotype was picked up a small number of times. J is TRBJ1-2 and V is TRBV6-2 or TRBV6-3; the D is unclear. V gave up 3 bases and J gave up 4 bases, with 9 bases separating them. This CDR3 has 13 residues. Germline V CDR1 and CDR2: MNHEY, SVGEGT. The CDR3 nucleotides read TGTGCCAGCAGTTATGGAGGGAGCTATGGCTACACCTTC. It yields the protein CASSYGGSYGYTF.

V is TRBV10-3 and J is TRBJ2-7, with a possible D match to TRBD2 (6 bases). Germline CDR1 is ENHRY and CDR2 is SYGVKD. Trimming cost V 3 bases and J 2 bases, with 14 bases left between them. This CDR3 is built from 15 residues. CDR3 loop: CAISELGGDTYEQYF. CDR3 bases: TGTGCCATCAGTGAATTGGGAGGAGACACCTACGAGCAGTACTTC.

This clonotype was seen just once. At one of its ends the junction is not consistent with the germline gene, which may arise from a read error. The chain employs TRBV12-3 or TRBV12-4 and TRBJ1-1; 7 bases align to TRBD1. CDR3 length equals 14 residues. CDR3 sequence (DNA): TGTGCCAGCAGCTTGACCAACCGGGACAGAAAATTGCGGTTT. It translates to CASSLTNRDRKLRF.

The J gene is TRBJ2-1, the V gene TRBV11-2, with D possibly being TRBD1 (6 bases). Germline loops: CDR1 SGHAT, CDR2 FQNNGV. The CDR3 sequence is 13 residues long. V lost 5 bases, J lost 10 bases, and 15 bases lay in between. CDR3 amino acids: CASSPRDTGEQFF. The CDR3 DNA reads TGTGCCAGCAGCCCCCGGGACACCGGAGAGCAGTTCTTC.

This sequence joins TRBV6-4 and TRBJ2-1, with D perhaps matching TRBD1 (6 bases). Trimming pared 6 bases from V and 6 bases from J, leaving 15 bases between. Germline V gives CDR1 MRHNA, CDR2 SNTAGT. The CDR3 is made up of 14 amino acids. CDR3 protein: CASRLDPGANEQFF. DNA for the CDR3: TGTGCCAGCAGACTTGACCCAGGGGCCAATGAGCAGTTCTTC.

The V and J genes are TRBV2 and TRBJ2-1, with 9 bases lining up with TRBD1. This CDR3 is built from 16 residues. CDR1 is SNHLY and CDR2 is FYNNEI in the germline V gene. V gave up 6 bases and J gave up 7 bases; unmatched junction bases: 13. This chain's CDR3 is CASRNNDRGLRNEQFF. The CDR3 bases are TGTGCCAGCAGGAACAACGACAGGGGGTTGAGGAATGAGCAGTTCTTC.

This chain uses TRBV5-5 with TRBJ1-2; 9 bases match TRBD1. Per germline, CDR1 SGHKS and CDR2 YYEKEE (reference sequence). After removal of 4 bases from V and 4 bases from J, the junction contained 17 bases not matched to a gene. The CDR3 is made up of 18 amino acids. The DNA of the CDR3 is TGTGCCAGCAGCGGAAACAGGGGGCTAAATGAAGGAAGCTATGGCTACACCTTC. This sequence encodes CASSGNRGLNEGSYGYTF.

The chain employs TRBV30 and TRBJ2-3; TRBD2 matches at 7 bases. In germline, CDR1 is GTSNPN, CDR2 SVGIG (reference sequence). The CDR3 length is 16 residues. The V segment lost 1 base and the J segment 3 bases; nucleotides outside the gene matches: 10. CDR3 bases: TGTGCCTGGAGTGCCTCCCGGACTAGTCAGACAGATACGCAGTATTTT. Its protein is CAWSASRTSQTDTQYF.

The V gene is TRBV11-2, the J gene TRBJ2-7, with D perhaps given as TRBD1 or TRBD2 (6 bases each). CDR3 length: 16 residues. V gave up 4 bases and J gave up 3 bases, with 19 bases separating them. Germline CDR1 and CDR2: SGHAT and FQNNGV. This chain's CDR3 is CASSSRGPAGDYEQYF. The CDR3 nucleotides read TGTGCCAGCAGCTCTCGGGGGCCGGCAGGCGACTACGAGCAGTACTTC.

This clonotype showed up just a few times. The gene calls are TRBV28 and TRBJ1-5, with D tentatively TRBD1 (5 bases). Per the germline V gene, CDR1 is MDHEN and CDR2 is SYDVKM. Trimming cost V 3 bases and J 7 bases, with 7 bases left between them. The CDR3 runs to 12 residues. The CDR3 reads CASSLRGQPQHF. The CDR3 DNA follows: TGTGCCAGCAGTTTGCGGGGCCAGCCCCAGCATTTT.

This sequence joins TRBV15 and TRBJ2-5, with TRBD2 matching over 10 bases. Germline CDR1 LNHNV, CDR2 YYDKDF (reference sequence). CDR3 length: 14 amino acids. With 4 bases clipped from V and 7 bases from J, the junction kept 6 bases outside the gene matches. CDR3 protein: CATSKQAGGPTQYF. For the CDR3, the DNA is TGTGCCACCAGCAAGCAAGCGGGAGGGCCGACCCAGTACTTC.

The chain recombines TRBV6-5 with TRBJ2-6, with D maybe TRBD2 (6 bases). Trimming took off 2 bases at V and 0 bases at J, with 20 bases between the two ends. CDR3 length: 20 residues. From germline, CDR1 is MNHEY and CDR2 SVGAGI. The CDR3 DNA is TGTGCCAGCAGTTACCTTCCCATAGGAGGGGCCTACTCTGGGGCCAACGTCCTGACTTTC. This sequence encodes CASSYLPIGGAYSGANVLTF.

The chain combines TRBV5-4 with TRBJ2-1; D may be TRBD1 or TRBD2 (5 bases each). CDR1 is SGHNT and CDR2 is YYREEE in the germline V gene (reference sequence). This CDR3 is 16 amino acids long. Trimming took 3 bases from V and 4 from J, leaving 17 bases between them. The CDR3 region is CASSSGRPPFYNEQFF. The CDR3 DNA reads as TGTGCCAGCAGCTCGGGACGCCCCCCATTTTACAATGAGCAGTTCTTC.

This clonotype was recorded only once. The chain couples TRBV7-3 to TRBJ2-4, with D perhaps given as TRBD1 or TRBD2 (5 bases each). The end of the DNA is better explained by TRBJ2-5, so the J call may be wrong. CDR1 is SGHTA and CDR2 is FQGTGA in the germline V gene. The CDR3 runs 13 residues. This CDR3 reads CASSLGGLETQYF. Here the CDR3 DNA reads TGTGCCAGCAGCTTAGGGGGTTTGGAGACCCAGTACTTC.

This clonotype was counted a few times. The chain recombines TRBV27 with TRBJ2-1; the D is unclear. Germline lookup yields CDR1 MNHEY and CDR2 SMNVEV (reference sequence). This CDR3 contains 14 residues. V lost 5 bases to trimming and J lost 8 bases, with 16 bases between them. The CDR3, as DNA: TGTGCCAGCAGTCCTGACACCCTCACAGATGAGCAGTTCTTC. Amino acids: CASSPDTLTDEQFF.